This T cell receptor (beta chain) is drawn from a study of regulatory T cells in long-lasting Graves disease. Regarding the study as a whole: Persistent Graves' disease cases displayed lower TCR diversity than newly diagnosed ones.

This clonotype was observed a handful of times. Its antigen remains unknown. Described time point: persistent/refractory GD, antithyroid drugs over 5 years with positive TRAb. Researchers made the TCR library from RNA that was extracted from PBMCs. Relying on iRepertoire HTBI primers and Arm-PCR of CDR3 regions, the team built TCR beta libraries. TCRdb passed the multiplex PCR reads through MiXCR, listing each CDR3 protein once. The profile shows roughly 500,000 distinct CDR3 sequences, 20% of them singletons. The receptor comes from a female donor with Graves disease. The sample consisted of peripheral blood mononuclear cells (PBMCs), taken when the disease was refractory, from a patient treated with antithyroid drugs.

CDR3 residues: CSVEEGLNTEAFF. The DNA for the CDR3 is TGCAGCGTTGAGGAGGGGTTGAACACTGAAGCTTTCTTT. The chain carries TRBV29-1 and TRBJ1-1; D is perhaps TRBD1 (5 bases). V was trimmed by 3 bases and J by 0 bases, leaving 8 bases between them. This CDR3 comprises 13 residues. Germline V gene lookup returns CDR1 SQVTM and CDR2 ANQGSEA.